This record concerns one TCR beta chain sequence. This entry comes from a study of blood T cell repertoires in COVID-19. The CDR3 has 14 residues. The V and J ends lost 2 bases and 6 bases respectively, with 13 bases between them. CDR1 is MGHRA, CDR2 YSYEKL, per germline. Here immunoSEQ multiplex PCR was the method, and the copy in TCRdb shows in-frame clones only, minus some. The repertoire consists of 70,000 or so clones, with approximately 90% occurring once and the leading ten covering approximately 6.3%. The TCR comes from a woman aged 80 or over with active COVID-19. The V and J genes are TRBV4-1 and TRBJ1-2; no clear D gene. Specimen: peripheral blood. CDR3 loop: CASSQWWQSDGYTF. CDR3 in DNA: TGCGCCAGCAGCCAATGGTGGCAGTCCGATGGCTACACCTTC.